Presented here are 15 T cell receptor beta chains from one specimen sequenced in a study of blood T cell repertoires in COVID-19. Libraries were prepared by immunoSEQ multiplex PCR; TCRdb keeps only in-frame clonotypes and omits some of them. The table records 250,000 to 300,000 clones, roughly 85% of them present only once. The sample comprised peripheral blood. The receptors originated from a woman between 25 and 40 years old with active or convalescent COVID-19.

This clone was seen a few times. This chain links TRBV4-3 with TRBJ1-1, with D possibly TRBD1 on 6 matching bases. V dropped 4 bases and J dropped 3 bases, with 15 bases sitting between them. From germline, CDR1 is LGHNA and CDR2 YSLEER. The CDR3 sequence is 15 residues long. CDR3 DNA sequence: TGCGCCAGCAGCCTAGGACAGTCCCCGGACACTGAAGCTTTCTTT. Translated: CASSLGQSPDTEAFF.

CDR3 nucleotides: TGCGCCAGCAGCCAAGTCCAGCAGGTTTCATCACCCCTCCACTTT. It specifies CASSQVQQVSSPLHF. The genes are TRBV4-3 and TRBJ1-6; the D is unclear. This CDR3 region has 15 residues. Per germline, CDR1 LGHNA and CDR2 YSLEER. The V and J ends lost 1 base and 10 bases respectively, with 14 bases between them.

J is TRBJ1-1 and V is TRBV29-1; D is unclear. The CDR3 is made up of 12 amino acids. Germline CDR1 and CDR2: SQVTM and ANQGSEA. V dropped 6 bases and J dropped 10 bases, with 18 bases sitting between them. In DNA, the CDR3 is TGCAGCGTGGGCGAGATCGGGGTTGGAGCTTTCTTT. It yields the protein CSVGEIGVGAFF.

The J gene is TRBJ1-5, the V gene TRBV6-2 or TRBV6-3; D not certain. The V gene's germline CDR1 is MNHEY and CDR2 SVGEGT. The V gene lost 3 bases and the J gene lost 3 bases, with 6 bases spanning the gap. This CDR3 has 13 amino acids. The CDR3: CASSYLLNQPQHF. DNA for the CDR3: TGTGCCAGCAGTTATCTCCTCAATCAGCCCCAGCATTTT.

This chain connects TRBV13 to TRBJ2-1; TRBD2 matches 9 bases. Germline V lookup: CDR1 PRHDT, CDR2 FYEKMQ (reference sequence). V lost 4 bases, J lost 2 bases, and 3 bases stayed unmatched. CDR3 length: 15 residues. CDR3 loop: CASSSRLAAYNEQFF. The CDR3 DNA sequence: TGTGCCAGCAGCTCCAGACTAGCGGCCTACAATGAGCAGTTCTTC.

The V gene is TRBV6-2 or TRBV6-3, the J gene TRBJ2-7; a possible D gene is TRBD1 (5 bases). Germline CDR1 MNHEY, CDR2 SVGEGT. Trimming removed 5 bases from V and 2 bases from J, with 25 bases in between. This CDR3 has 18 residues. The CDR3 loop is CASSPTPDHYRRAYEQYF. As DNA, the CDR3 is TGTGCCAGCAGTCCAACCCCCGATCACTACCGCAGGGCCTACGAGCAGTACTTC.

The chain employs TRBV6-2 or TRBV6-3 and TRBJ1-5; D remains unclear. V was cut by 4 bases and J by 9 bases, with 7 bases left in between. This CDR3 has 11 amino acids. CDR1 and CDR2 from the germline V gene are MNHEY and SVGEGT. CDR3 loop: CASSFPGPQHF. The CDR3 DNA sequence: TGTGCCAGCAGTTTCCCAGGGCCCCAGCATTTT.

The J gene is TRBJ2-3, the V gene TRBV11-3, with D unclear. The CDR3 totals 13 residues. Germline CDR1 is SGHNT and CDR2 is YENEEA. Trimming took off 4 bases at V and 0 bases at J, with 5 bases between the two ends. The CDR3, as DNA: TGTGCCAGCAGCTCCAGTAGCACAGATACGCAGTATTTT. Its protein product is CASSSSSTDTQYF.

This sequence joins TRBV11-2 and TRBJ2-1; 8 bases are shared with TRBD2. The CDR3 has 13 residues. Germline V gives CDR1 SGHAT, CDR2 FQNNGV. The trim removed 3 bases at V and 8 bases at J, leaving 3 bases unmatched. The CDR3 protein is CASSFSGVDEQFF. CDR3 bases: TGTGCCAGCAGCTTTAGCGGGGTCGATGAGCAGTTCTTC.

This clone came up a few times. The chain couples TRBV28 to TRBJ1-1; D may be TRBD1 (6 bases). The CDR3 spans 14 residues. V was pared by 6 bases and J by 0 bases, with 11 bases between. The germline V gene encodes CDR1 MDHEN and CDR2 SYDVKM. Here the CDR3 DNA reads TGTGCCAGCAGCCACAGGGCCTTGAACACTGAAGCTTTCTTT. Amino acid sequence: CASSHRALNTEAFF.

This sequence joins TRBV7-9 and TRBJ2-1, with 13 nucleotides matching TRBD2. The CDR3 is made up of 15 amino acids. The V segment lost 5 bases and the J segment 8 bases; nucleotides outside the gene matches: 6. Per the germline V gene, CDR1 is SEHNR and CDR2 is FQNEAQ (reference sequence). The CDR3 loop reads CASSPLAGGHDEQFF. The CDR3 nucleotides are TGTGCCAGCAGCCCACTAGCGGGGGGGCACGATGAGCAGTTCTTC. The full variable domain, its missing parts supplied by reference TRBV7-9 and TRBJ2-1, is DTGVSQNPRHKITKRGQNVTFRCDPISEHNRLYWYRQTLGQGPEFLTYFQNEAQLEKSRLLSDRFSAERPKGSFSTLEIQRTEQGDSAMYLCASSPLAGGHDEQFFGPGTRLTVL.

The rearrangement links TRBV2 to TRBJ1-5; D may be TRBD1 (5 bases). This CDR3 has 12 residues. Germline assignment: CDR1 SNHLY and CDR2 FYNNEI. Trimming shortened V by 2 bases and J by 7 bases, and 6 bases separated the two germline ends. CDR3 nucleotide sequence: TGTGCCAGCAGTGAAAGGGGCCAGCCCCAGCATTTT. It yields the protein CASSERGQPQHF. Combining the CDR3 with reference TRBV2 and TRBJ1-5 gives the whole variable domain EPEVTQTPSHQVTQMGQEVILRCVPISNHLYFYWYRQILGQKVEFLVSFYNNEISEKSEIFDDQFSVERPDGSNFTLKIRSTKLEDSAMYFCASSERGQPQHFGDGTRLSIL.

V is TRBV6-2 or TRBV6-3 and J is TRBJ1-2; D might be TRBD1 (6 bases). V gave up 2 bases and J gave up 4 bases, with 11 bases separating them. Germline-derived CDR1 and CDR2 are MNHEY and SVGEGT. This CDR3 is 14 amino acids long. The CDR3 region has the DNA TGTGCCAGCAGTTACGGTGGGGGCGTCTATGGCTACACCTTC. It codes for CASSYGGGVYGYTF.

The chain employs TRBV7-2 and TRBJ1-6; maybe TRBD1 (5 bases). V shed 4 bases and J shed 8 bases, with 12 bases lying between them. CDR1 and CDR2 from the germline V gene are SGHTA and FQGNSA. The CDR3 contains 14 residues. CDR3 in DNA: TGTGCCAGCAGCTCCCTTTGGGGGGATTCACCCCTCCACTTT. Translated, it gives CASSSLWGDSPLHF.

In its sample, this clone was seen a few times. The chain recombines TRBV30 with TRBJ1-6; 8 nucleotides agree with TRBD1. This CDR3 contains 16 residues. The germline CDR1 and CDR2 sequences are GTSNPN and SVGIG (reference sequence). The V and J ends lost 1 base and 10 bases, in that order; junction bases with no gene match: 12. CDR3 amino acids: CAWSARAGGRGSPLHF. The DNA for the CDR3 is TGTGCCTGGAGTGCTAGGGCAGGGGGCAGGGGATCACCCCTCCACTTT.